This T cell receptor beta chain is drawn from a study of breast tumors, draining lymph nodes, adjacent tissues. TCRdb reprocessed the multiplex PCR reads with MiXCR, giving one entry per CDR3 protein. There are some 230,000 distinct CDR3 sequences in the sample; approximately 36% occur only once, and about 3.3% lies in the top ten. This clonotype has ten or more counts. Breast cancer patients provided tissue from their axillary draining lymph nodes. Sequencing used axillary lymph node tissue. This receptor was identified in a female donor with breast cancer. Some clones in this sample may be carry-over from other donors' samples.

The CDR3 is CASRKGGAWTDTQYF. CDR3 sequence (DNA): TGTGCCAGCAGAAAGGGTGGGGCGTGGACAGATACGCAGTATTTT. This chain links TRBV2 with TRBJ2-3, with a tentative D call TRBD1 (5 bases). CDR1 and CDR2 from the germline V gene are SNHLY and FYNNEI. The CDR3 has 15 residues. V lost 6 bases, J lost 3 bases, and 16 bases lay in between.